Detailed here is one T cell receptor (beta chain). This specimen comes from a study of CD8 T cells in Susac syndrome. TCR beta sequences were obtained from blood CD8+ and CD4+ T cells. Trimming pared 5 bases from V and 0 bases from J, leaving 10 bases between. Germline assignment: CDR1 SGHTA and CDR2 FQGTGA. The CDR3 length is 14 residues. Reverse transcription used about 0.5 to 1 ug RNA and random hexamers. In TCRdb, the immunoSEQ multiplex PCR reads were re-called with MiXCR into one record per CDR3 protein. The repertoire holds 150,000 to 200,000 distinct CDR3 sequences, with approximately 94% as singletons.

Source material: CD4+ T cells from PBMCs. The receptor was derived from a human donor with multiple sclerosis. This rearrangement joins TRBV7-3 to TRBJ1-1, with TRBD1 as a possible D gene (5 bases). CDR3 amino acids: CASSRGTLNTEAFF. CDR3 DNA sequence: TGTGCCAGCAGCCGGGGCACTCTGAACACTGAAGCTTTCTTT.